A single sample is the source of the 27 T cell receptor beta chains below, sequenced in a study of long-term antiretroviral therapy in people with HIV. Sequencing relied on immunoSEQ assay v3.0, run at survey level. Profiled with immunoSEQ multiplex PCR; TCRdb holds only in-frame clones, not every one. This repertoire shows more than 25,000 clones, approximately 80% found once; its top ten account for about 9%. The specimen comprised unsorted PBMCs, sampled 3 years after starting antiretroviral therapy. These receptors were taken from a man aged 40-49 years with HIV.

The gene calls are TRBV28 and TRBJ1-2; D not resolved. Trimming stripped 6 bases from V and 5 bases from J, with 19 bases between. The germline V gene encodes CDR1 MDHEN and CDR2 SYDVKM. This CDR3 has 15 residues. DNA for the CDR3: TGTGCCAGCAGCCTAACCCCGGACGGAACTTATGGCTACACCTTC. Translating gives CASSLTPDGTYGYTF.

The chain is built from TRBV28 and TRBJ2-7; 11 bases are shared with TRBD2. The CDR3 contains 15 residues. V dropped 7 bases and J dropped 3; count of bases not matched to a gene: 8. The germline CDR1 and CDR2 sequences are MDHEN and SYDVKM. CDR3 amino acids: CASTSPTSGSYEQYF. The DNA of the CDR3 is TGTGCCAGCACATCGCCCACTAGCGGGAGCTACGAGCAGTACTTC.

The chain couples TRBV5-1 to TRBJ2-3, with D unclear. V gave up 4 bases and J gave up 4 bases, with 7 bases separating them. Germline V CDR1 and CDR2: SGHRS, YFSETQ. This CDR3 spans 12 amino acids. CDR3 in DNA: TGCGCCAGCAGCACCCTTTCAGATACGCAGTATTTT. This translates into CASSTLSDTQYF.

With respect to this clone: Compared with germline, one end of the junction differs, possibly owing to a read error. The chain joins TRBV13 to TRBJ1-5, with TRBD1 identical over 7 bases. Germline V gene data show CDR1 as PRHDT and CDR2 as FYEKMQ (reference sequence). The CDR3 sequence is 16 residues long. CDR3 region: CASSLGGQASNQPQHF. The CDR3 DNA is TGTGCCAGCAGCCTAGGCGGACAGGCTAGCAATCAGCCCCAGCATTTT.

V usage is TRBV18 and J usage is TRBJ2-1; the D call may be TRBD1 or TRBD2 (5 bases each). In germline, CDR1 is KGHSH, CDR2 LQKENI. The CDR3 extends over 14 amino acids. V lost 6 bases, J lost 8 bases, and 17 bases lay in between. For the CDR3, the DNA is TGTGCCAGCTCCCGTCCGGGGCCCGAGCATGAGCAGTTCTTC. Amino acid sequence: CASSRPGPEHEQFF.

The CDR3 loop is CASSESGGRLWTQYF. In nucleotides, the CDR3 is TGCGCCAGCAGTGAGTCGGGGGGCAGGCTATGGACCCAGTACTTC. The genes are TRBV10-2 and TRBJ2-5; D may match TRBD1 or TRBD2 (6 bases each). The CDR3 contains 15 residues. Germline values: CDR1 WSHSY, CDR2 SAAADI. Trimming stripped 0 bases from V and 7 bases from J, with 15 bases between.

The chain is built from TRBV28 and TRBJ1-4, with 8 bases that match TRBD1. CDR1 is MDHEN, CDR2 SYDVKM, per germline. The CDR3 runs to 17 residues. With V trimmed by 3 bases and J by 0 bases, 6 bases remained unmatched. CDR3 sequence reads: CASSLAGGISTNEKLFF. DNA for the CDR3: TGTGCCAGCAGTTTGGCAGGGGGCATATCAACTAATGAAAAACTGTTTTTT.

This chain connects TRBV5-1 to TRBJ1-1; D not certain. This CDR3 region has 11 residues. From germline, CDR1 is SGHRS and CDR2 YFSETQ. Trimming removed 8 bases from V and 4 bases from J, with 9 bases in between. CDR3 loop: CASKYGTEAFF. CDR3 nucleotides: TGCGCCAGTAAGTACGGCACTGAAGCTTTCTTT.

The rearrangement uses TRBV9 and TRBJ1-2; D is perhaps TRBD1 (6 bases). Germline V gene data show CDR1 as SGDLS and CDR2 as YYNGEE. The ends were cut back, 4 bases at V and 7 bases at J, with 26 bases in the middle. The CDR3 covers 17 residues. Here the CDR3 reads CASSQTGSRGGDPGYTF. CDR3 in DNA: TGTGCCAGCAGCCAAACCGGTAGTAGGGGGGGAGACCCTGGCTACACCTTC.

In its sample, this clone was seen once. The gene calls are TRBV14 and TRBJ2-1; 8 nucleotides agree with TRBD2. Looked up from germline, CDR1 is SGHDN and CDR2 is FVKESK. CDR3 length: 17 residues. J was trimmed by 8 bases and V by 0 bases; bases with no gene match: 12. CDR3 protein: CASSQDRVSGILDEQFF. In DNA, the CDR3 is TGTGCCAGCAGCCAAGATCGAGTTAGCGGGATCCTCGATGAGCAGTTCTTC.

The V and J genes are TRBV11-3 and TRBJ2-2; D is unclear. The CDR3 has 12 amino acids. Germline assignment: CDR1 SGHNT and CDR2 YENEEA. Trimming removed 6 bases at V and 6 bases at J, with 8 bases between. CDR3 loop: CASRGSSGELFF. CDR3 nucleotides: TGTGCCAGCAGGGGTAGCTCCGGGGAGCTGTTTTTT. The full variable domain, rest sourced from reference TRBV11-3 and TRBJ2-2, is EAGVVQSPRYKIIEKKQPVAFWCNPISGHNTLYWYLQNLGQGPELLIRYENEEAVDDSQLPKDRFSAERLKGVDSTLKIQPAELGDSAVYLCASRGSSGELFFGEGSRLTVL.

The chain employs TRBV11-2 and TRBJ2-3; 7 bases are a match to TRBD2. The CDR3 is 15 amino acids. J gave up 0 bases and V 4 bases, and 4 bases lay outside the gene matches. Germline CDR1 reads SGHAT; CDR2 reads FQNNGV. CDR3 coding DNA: TGTGCCAGCAGCTATAGCGGGCAGAGCACAGATACGCAGTATTTT. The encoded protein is CASSYSGQSTDTQYF. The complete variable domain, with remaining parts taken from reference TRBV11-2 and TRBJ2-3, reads EAGVAQSPRYKIIEKRQSVAFWCNPISGHATLYWYQQILGQGPKLLIQFQNNGVVDDSQLPKDRFSAERLKGVDSTLKIQPAKLEDSAVYLCASSYSGQSTDTQYFGPGTRLTVL.

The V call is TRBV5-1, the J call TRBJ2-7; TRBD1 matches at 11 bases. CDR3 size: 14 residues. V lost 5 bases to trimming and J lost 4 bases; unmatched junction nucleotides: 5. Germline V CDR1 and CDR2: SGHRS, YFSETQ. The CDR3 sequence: CASSSGTGGYEQYF. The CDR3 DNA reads TGCGCCAGCAGTTCCGGGACAGGGGGTTACGAGCAGTACTTC.

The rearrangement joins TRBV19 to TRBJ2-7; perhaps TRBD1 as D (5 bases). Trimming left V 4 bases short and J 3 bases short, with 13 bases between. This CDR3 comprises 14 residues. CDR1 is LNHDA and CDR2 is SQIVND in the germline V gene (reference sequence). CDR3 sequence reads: CASSTFDSVYEQYF. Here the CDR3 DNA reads TGTGCCAGTAGTACGTTCGACAGTGTCTACGAGCAGTACTTC.

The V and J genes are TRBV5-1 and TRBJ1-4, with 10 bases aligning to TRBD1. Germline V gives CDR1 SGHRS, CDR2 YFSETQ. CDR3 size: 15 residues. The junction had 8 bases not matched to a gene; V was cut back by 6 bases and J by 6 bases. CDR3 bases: TGCGCCAGCACTCCGGTGGGGACAGGGGATGAAAAACTGTTTTTT. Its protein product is CASTPVGTGDEKLFF.

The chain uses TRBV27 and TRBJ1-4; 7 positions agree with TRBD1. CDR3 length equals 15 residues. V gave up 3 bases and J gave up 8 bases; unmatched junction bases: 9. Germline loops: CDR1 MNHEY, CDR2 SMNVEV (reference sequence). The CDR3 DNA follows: TGTGCCAGCAGTTTCCTGACAGGGACAGAGGAAAAACTGTTTTTT. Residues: CASSFLTGTEEKLFF. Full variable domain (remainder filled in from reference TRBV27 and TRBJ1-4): EAQVTQNPRYLITVTGKKLTVTCSQNMNHEYMSWYRQDPGLGLRQIYYSMNVEVTDKGDVPEGYKVSRKEKRNFPLILESPSPNQTSLYFCASSFLTGTEEKLFFGSGTQLSVL.

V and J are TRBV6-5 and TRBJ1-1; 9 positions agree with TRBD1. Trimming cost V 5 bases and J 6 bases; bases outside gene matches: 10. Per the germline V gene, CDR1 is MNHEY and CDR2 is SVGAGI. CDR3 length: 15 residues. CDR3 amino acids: CASSPDRGNSAEAFF. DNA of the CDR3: TGTGCCAGCAGTCCCGACAGGGGGAATTCTGCTGAAGCTTTCTTT.

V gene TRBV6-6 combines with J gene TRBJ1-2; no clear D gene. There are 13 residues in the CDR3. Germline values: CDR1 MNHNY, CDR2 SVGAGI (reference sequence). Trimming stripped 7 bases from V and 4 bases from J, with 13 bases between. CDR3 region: CASTSPSRYGYTF. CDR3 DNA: TGTGCCAGCACTTCCCCATCGCGCTATGGCTACACCTTC.

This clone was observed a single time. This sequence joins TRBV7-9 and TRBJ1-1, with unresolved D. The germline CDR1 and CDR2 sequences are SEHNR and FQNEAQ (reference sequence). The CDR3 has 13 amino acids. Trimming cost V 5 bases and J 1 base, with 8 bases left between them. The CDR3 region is CASSHDANTEAFF. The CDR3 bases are TGTGCCAGCAGCCACGACGCGAACACTGAAGCTTTCTTT.

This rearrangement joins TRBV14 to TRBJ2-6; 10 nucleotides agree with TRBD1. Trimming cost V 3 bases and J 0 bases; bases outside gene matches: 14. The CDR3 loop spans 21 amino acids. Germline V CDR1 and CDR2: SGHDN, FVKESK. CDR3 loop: CASSQGVPGQGIYSGANVLTF. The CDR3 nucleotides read TGTGCCAGCAGCCAGGGGGTCCCGGGACAGGGGATCTACTCTGGGGCCAACGTCCTGACTTTC.

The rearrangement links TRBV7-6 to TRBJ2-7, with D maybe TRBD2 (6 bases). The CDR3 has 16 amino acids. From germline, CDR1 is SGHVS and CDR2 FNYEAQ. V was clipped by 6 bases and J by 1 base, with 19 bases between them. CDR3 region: CASSSEEGRGSYEQYF. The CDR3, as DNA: TGTGCCAGCAGTTCAGAGGAGGGACGAGGGTCCTACGAGCAGTACTTC.

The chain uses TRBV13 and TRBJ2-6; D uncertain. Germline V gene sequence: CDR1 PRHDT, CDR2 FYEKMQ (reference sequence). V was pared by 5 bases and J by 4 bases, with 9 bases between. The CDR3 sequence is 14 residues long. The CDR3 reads CASSPNSGANVLTF. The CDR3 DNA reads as TGTGCCAGCAGCCCAAACTCGGGGGCCAACGTCCTGACTTTC.

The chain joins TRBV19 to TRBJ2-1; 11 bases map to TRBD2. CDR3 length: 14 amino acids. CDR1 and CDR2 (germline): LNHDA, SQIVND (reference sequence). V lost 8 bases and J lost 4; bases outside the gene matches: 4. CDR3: CASETSGTYNEQFF. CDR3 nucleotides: TGTGCCAGTGAGACTAGCGGGACTTACAATGAGCAGTTCTTC.

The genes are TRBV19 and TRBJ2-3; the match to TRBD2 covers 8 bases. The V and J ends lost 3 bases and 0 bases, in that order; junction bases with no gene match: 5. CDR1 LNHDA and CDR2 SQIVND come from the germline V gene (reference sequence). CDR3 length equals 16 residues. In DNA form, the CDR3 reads TGTGCCAGTAGTATCAGCGGGGGCCTTAGCACAGATACGCAGTATTTT. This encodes CASSISGGLSTDTQYF.

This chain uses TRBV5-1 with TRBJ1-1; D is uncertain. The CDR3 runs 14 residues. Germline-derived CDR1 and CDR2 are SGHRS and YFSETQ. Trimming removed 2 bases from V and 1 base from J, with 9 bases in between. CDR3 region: CASSLGPSNTEAFF. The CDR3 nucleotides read TGCGCCAGCAGCTTAGGACCCTCGAACACTGAAGCTTTCTTT.

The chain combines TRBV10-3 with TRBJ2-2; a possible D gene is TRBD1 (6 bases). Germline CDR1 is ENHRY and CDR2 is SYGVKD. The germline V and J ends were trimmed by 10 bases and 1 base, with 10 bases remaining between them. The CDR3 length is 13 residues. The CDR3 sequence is CATRQENTGELFF. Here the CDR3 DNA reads TGTGCCACGCGACAGGAGAACACCGGGGAGCTGTTTTTT.

The CDR3, as DNA: TGTGCCAGCAGTGAAGGGGCGGGGGGCCTCAATCAGCCCCAGCATTTT. Its protein is CASSEGAGGLNQPQHF. The chain employs TRBV6-1 and TRBJ1-5, with TRBD1 as a possible D gene (6 bases). The ends were cut back, 1 base at V and 3 bases at J, with 13 bases in the middle. The CDR3 is 16 amino acids. CDR1 is MNHNS and CDR2 is SASEGT in the germline V gene.